These 27 T cell receptor beta chains came from one sample sequenced in a study of graft-versus-host responses after intestinal transplantation. Some clones are missing from TCRdb's copy, which holds only in-frame ones; the method was immunoSEQ multiplex PCR. The sample holds 85,000 to 90,000 clones; less than 95% are singletons and the top ten take about 0.38%. Their cognate antigens are unknown. The material sequenced was unstimulated CD4+ T cells sorted from spleen or lymph node cells, taken before transplant. The receptor set was obtained from a human donor who was the organ donor for an intestinal transplant.

The gene calls are TRBV19 and TRBJ1-1; tentatively, D is TRBD1 (6 bases). Germline loops: CDR1 LNHDA, CDR2 SQIVND (reference sequence). Trimming shortened V by 6 bases and J by 1 base, and 6 bases separated the two germline ends. The CDR3 has 12 residues. CDR3 coding DNA: TGTGCCAGTAGGGGGGCGAACACTGAAGCTTTCTTT. This codes for CASRGANTEAFF.

In its sample, this clone was seen once. The rearrangement links TRBV28 to TRBJ2-4, with D unclear. CDR3 length: 14 residues. The germline CDR1 and CDR2 sequences are MDHEN and SYDVKM. Trimming removed 9 bases at V and 0 bases at J, with 12 bases between. The CDR3 nucleotides read TGTGCCAGTATGCAGCGTCCAGCCAAAAACATTCAGTACTTC. The encoded protein is CASMQRPAKNIQYF.

The CDR3 reads CASSQDFGRVNTEAFF. The CDR3 nucleotides are TGTGCCAGCAGCCAAGATTTTGGCAGGGTGAACACTGAAGCTTTCTTT. J is TRBJ1-1 and V is TRBV4-2; tentative D call: TRBD1 (5 bases). The V end was cut by 0 bases, the J end by 0 bases, with 11 bases between. The CDR3 length is 16 residues. Germline CDR1 is LGHNA and CDR2 is YNFKEQ.

The chain couples TRBV2 to TRBJ2-7; D is undetermined. The CDR3 extends over 13 amino acids. Trimming stripped 7 bases from V and 1 base from J, with 11 bases between. The V gene's germline CDR1 is SNHLY and CDR2 FYNNEI. CDR3 in amino acids: CASNVVLSYEQYF. As DNA, the CDR3 is TGTGCCAGCAATGTTGTACTGTCCTACGAGCAGTACTTC.

This sequence joins TRBV28 and TRBJ1-1; D might be TRBD1 (5 bases). The germline gives CDR1 MDHEN, CDR2 SYDVKM. CDR3 length equals 17 residues. V was clipped by 4 bases and J by 1 base, with 19 bases between them. The chain's CDR3 is CASSSPGAMRGNTEAFF. CDR3 bases: TGTGCCAGCAGTTCCCCCGGGGCTATGCGGGGGAACACTGAAGCTTTCTTT.

The chain has TRBV19 and TRBJ2-3, with a weak D call TRBD1 (6 bases). The germline V gene has CDR1 LNHDA and CDR2 SQIVND (reference sequence). V lost 2 bases and J lost 4, with 13 bases in between. CDR3 size: 15 residues. CDR3 region: CASSIQGPMADTQYF. CDR3 sequence (DNA): TGTGCCAGTAGTATACAGGGGCCAATGGCAGATACGCAGTATTTT.

The chain combines TRBV19 with TRBJ2-1; TRBD2 matches at 7 bases. Germline assignment: CDR1 LNHDA and CDR2 SQIVND (reference sequence). The CDR3 spans 13 residues. V lost 7 bases, J lost 8 bases, and 8 bases stayed unmatched. CDR3 sequence reads: CASMGGRGYEQFF. CDR3 in DNA: TGTGCCAGTATGGGCGGGAGAGGCTATGAGCAGTTCTTC.

CDR3 DNA: TGTGCCAGCAGACCTACTAGCGGGAGGCCCTACGAGCAGTACTTC. Its protein is CASRPTSGRPYEQYF. V and J are TRBV11-1 and TRBJ2-7; TRBD2 matches at 12 bases. This CDR3 region has 15 residues. From germline, CDR1 is SGHAT and CDR2 FQDESV (reference sequence). Trimming at V came to 6 bases and at J to 2 bases, leaving 5 bases not matched to a gene.

The V gene is TRBV5-4, the J gene TRBJ2-3; TRBD2 is a possible D gene (5 bases). The germline V gene has CDR1 SGHNT and CDR2 YYREEE (reference sequence). Trimming took off 0 bases at V and 3 bases at J, with 14 bases between the two ends. The CDR3 runs 16 residues. CDR3 protein: CASSLDFPWETDTQYF. The CDR3 bases are TGTGCCAGCAGCTTGGATTTTCCTTGGGAGACAGATACGCAGTATTTT.

The rearrangement links TRBV6-5 to TRBJ2-7; D perhaps matches TRBD1 (5 bases). This CDR3 is 12 amino acids long. From germline, CDR1 is MNHEY and CDR2 SVGAGI. The V gene lost 10 bases and the J gene lost 2 bases, with 12 bases spanning the gap. The CDR3 DNA follows: TGTGCCACCGGCCGACAGACCTACGAGCAGTACTTC. It specifies CATGRQTYEQYF.

This clone was observed a few times. J is TRBJ2-7 and V is TRBV5-4, with 13 positions matching TRBD2. J gave up 2 bases and V 0 bases, and 2 bases lay outside the gene matches. CDR3 length: 16 amino acids. Germline V lookup: CDR1 SGHNT, CDR2 YYREEE (reference sequence). The CDR3 spells CASSLGGLAGTYEQYF. DNA for the CDR3: TGTGCCAGCAGCTTGGGGGGACTAGCGGGAACCTACGAGCAGTACTTC.

The chain has TRBV15 and TRBJ2-5, with D perhaps TRBD2 (5 bases). V dropped 0 bases and J dropped 5 bases, with 19 bases sitting between them. This CDR3 region has 17 residues. From germline, CDR1 is LNHNV and CDR2 YYDKDF (reference sequence). CDR3 bases: TGTGCCACCAGCAGAGACGACGGCAGGCGGGCCCAGGAGACCCAGTACTTC. Protein product: CATSRDDGRRAQETQYF.

The V call is TRBV18, the J call TRBJ2-7, with TRBD1 matching over 9 bases. The CDR3 covers 15 residues. J lost 6 bases, V lost 1 base, and 7 bases had no gene match. Germline V gives CDR1 KGHSH, CDR2 LQKENI. DNA of the CDR3: TGTGCCAGCTCACCACGGGGGGACAGGGAAGGCGAGCAGTACTTC. Translated, it gives CASSPRGDREGEQYF. The whole variable domain, remainder taken from reference TRBV18 and TRBJ2-7, is NAGVMQNPRHLVRRRGQEARLRCSPMKGHSHVYWYRQLPEEGLKFMVYLQKENIIDESGMPKERFSAEFPKEGPSILRIQQVVRGDSAAYFCASSPRGDREGEQYFGPGTRLTVT.

V and J are TRBV30 and TRBJ1-2; 10 bases are a match to TRBD1. CDR1 and CDR2 from the germline V gene are GTSNPN and SVGIG (reference sequence). The V gene end was trimmed by 4 bases and the J gene end by 5 bases; junction bases not matched to a gene: 13. The CDR3 runs 16 residues. The CDR3 sequence: CAWTGDRGGGGYGYTF. The CDR3 DNA follows: TGTGCCTGGACCGGGGACAGGGGCGGCGGTGGGTATGGCTACACCTTC.

The chain is built from TRBV7-2 and TRBJ2-3; 11 positions agree with TRBD2. The junction had 0 bases not matched to a gene; V was cut back by 0 bases and J by 4 bases. The V gene's germline CDR1 is SGHTA and CDR2 FQGNSA. The CDR3 has 15 amino acids. The CDR3 protein is CASSLASGGADTQYF. In nucleotides, the CDR3 is TGTGCCAGCAGCTTAGCTAGCGGGGGGGCAGATACGCAGTATTTT.

The chain employs TRBV18 and TRBJ1-6; the match to TRBD1 covers 9 bases. Germline V CDR1 and CDR2: KGHSH, LQKENI. The junction had 4 bases not matched to a gene; V was cut back by 3 bases and J by 7 bases. The CDR3 extends over 15 amino acids. The CDR3 spells CASSPLGTGNSPLHF. CDR3 bases: TGTGCCAGCTCACCGCTCGGGACAGGGAATTCACCCCTCCACTTT.

This rearrangement joins TRBV21-1 to TRBJ1-6; TRBD1 is taken as the D call from the table, unchecked against the DNA. TRBV21-1 is labeled a pseudogene. This CDR3 has 14 residues. CDR3 region: CASSRTGENSPLHF. CDR3 nucleotides: TGTGCCAGCAGCAGGACAGGGGAGAATTCACCCCTCCACTTT.

The chain couples TRBV18 to TRBJ2-7, with 12 bases aligning to TRBD2. V lost 3 bases to trimming and J lost 6 bases; unmatched junction nucleotides: 3. Per the germline V gene, CDR1 is KGHSH and CDR2 is LQKENI. The CDR3 runs 14 residues. In nucleotides, the CDR3 is TGTGCCAGCTCACCTCAGACTAGCGGGAGCGAGCAGTACTTC. Encoded protein: CASSPQTSGSEQYF.

The table lists this clone with a count of one. The CDR3: CASSYSATGVYEQYF. The CDR3 nucleotides are TGTGCCAGCAGTTACTCCGCGACAGGGGTCTACGAGCAGTACTTC. The V call is TRBV6-6, the J call TRBJ2-7; TRBD1 matches 8 bases. CDR3 length: 15 amino acids. Germline loops: CDR1 MNHNY, CDR2 SVGAGI (reference sequence). Losses at the gene ends were 0 bases for V and 3 bases for J; bases not matched to a gene: 4.

The chain's CDR3 is CASSHIATNEKLFF. CDR3 DNA sequence: TGCGCCAGCAGCCACATTGCAACTAATGAAAAACTGTTTTTT. The chain has TRBV5-1 and TRBJ1-4, with unresolved D. CDR3 length: 14 residues. The ends were cut back, 4 bases at V and 0 bases at J, with 7 bases in the middle. Looked up from germline, CDR1 is SGHRS and CDR2 is YFSETQ.

V gene TRBV19 combines with J gene TRBJ1-2, with 7 bases aligning to TRBD1. CDR3 length: 13 amino acids. Germline CDR1 is LNHDA and CDR2 is SQIVND (reference sequence). The V segment lost 4 bases and the J segment 2 bases; nucleotides outside the gene matches: 1. The CDR3, as DNA: TGTGCCAGTAGTAACAGGGGCAACTATGGCTACACCTTC. The encoded protein is CASSNRGNYGYTF.

A single count supports this clone. The chain uses TRBV2 and TRBJ1-5; 7 bases are a match to TRBD1. This CDR3 comprises 14 residues. The germline CDR1 and CDR2 sequences are SNHLY and FYNNEI. The V gene end was trimmed by 2 bases and the J gene end by 4 bases; junction bases not matched to a gene: 2. The CDR3 DNA sequence: TGTGCCAGCAGTGAAAACAGGGGAAATCAGCCCCAGCATTTT. Its protein product is CASSENRGNQPQHF.

This chain connects TRBV29-1 to TRBJ2-3; a weak D match, TRBD1 (6 bases). This CDR3 contains 13 residues. V was shortened by 6 bases and J by 3 bases, with 13 bases between the two germline ends. Germline CDR1 reads SQVTM; CDR2 reads ANQGSEA. The CDR3 sequence is CSVDGTRTDTQYF. DNA of the CDR3: TGCAGCGTGGACGGGACAAGGACAGATACGCAGTATTTT.

The chain recombines TRBV5-1 with TRBJ2-3, with D possibly being TRBD1 (6 bases). The CDR3 has 15 residues. Trimming shortened V by 4 bases and J by 2 bases, and 14 bases separated the two germline ends. Per germline, CDR1 SGHRS and CDR2 YFSETQ. The CDR3, as DNA: TGCGCCAGCAGCCATGGACAGATAATCACAGATACGCAGTATTTT. This sequence encodes CASSHGQIITDTQYF.

The gene calls are TRBV7-2 and TRBJ2-1; 7 nucleotides agree with TRBD2. From germline, CDR1 is SGHTA and CDR2 FQGNSA. With V trimmed by 3 bases and J by 0 bases, 2 bases remained unmatched. The CDR3 is 15 amino acids. DNA of the CDR3: TGTGCCAGCAGCTTTTCTAGCGGCTCCTACAATGAGCAGTTCTTC. This encodes CASSFSSGSYNEQFF.

The V gene is TRBV7-6, the J gene TRBJ2-7; D is unclear. Germline V gene data show CDR1 as SGHVS and CDR2 as FNYEAQ. V shed 1 base and J shed 3 bases, with 16 bases lying between them. CDR3 length: 16 residues. In nucleotides, the CDR3 is TGTGCCAGCAGCTTAGGCCCGGGTTCCCACTACTACGAGCAGTACTTC. Its translation is CASSLGPGSHYYEQYF.

The chain carries TRBV7-9 and TRBJ1-6; 7 nucleotides line up with TRBD1. Germline trimming cut 5 bases from V and 7 bases from J; bases unmatched to any gene: 8. This CDR3 contains 15 residues. Germline V gene sequence: CDR1 SEHNR, CDR2 FQNEAQ (reference sequence). In DNA, the CDR3 is TGTGCCAGCAGCCCTAACAGGGGACCCAATTCACCCCTCCACTTT. Translating gives CASSPNRGPNSPLHF.